A selection of T cell receptor beta chains follows, all from one sample in a study of somatic mutations in cytotoxic T cells in rheumatoid arthritis. Assay used: immunoSEQ multiplex PCR; TCRdb lists only in-frame clones, some missing. The table includes 4,000 to 5,000 clones, 79% detected once. Material: CD8+ T cells sorted from blood. Receptors originate from an adult with rheumatoid arthritis. The CDR3 runs from the conserved cysteine through the conserved F or W. Each record gives: clone size, CDR3 length, D gene, J gene, V gene, CDR3 protein, CDR3 DNA. A D gene is named only where the DNA matches it firmly. Not every row has a clone size; where given, it reads once, few, many or a size class.

abundance: -; len: 14; d_gene: -; j_gene: TRBJ2-1; v_gene: TRBV13; CDR3aa: CASTFGRFYNEQFF; CDR3nt: TGTGCCAGCACCTTTGGACGGTTTTACAATGAGCAGTTCTTC
abundance: -; len: 15; d_gene: -; j_gene: TRBJ1-2; v_gene: TRBV7-8; CDR3aa: CASSLGQSANYGYTF; CDR3nt: TGTGCCAGCAGCTTAGGGCAGTCCGCTAACTATGGCTACACCTTC
abundance: -; len: 15; d_gene: -; j_gene: TRBJ1-2; v_gene: TRBV27; CDR3aa: CASSRRSDTIYGYTF; CDR3nt: TGTGCCAGCAGTCGTAGGTCCGACACGATCTATGGCTACACCTTC
abundance: -; len: 15; d_gene: TRBD2; j_gene: TRBJ2-7; v_gene: TRBV4-3; CDR3aa: CASSHGLAGHYEQYF; CDR3nt: TGCGCCAGCAGCCACGGACTAGCGGGGCACTACGAGCAGTACTTC
abundance: few; len: 15; d_gene: TRBD1; j_gene: TRBJ2-7; v_gene: TRBV11-2; CDR3aa: CASSPDWDSSYEQYF; CDR3nt: TGTGCCAGCAGCCCCGACTGGGACAGCTCCTACGAGCAGTACTTC
abundance: -; len: 14; d_gene: -; j_gene: TRBJ2-4; v_gene: TRBV27; CDR3aa: CASSLSLAKNIQYF; CDR3nt: TGTGCCAGCAGTTTATCCCTAGCCAAAAACATTCAGTACTTC
abundance: -; len: 13; d_gene: -; j_gene: TRBJ2-7; v_gene: TRBV19; CDR3aa: CASSFVMSSEQYF; CDR3nt: TGTGCCAGTAGTTTTGTCATGAGCAGCGAGCAGTACTTC
abundance: -; len: 15; d_gene: -; j_gene: TRBJ1-5; v_gene: TRBV5-8; CDR3aa: CASSLSGLQYQPQHF; CDR3nt: TGTGCCAGCAGCTTGTCTGGGTTGCAATATCAGCCCCAGCATTTT
abundance: once; len: 13; d_gene: -; j_gene: TRBJ2-1; v_gene: TRBV7-9; CDR3aa: CASSSDLTNEQFF; CDR3nt: TGTGCCAGCAGCTCGGACCTCACCAATGAGCAGTTCTTC
abundance: -; len: 14; d_gene: -; j_gene: TRBJ1-2; v_gene: TRBV5-5; CDR3aa: CASSLTDVGYGYTF; CDR3nt: TGTGCCAGCAGCTTGACAGACGTAGGGTATGGCTACACCTTC
abundance: -; len: 16; d_gene: -; j_gene: TRBJ2-6; v_gene: TRBV4-1; CDR3aa: CASSQELGAGANVLTF; CDR3nt: TGCGCCAGCAGCCAAGAGTTAGGGGCTGGGGCCAACGTCCTGACTTTC
abundance: -; len: 15; d_gene: -; j_gene: TRBJ1-1; v_gene: TRBV4-3; CDR3aa: CASSQARALNTEAFF; CDR3nt: TGCGCCAGCAGCCAAGCCCGGGCCTTGAACACTGAAGCTTTCTTT
abundance: -; len: 14; d_gene: -; j_gene: TRBJ2-2; v_gene: TRBV7-9; CDR3aa: CASSLALGAGELFF; CDR3nt: TGTGCCAGCAGCTTAGCGCTGGGGGCCGGGGAGCTGTTTTTT
abundance: -; len: 16; d_gene: TRBD2; j_gene: TRBJ2-7; v_gene: TRBV7-2; CDR3aa: CASSFAGLAGPYEQYF; CDR3nt: TGTGCCAGCAGCTTCGCGGGACTAGCGGGACCCTACGAGCAGTACTTC
abundance: -; len: 13; d_gene: -; j_gene: TRBJ1-2; v_gene: TRBV4-1; CDR3aa: CASSQVGVYGYTF; CDR3nt: TGCGCCAGCAGCCAAGTAGGGGTCTATGGCTACACCTTC
abundance: -; len: 14; d_gene: -; j_gene: TRBJ2-3; v_gene: TRBV7-2; CDR3aa: CASSSTVSTDTQYF; CDR3nt: TGTGCCAGCAGCTCGACAGTGAGCACAGATACGCAGTATTTT
abundance: -; len: 14; d_gene: -; j_gene: TRBJ2-7; v_gene: TRBV6-5; CDR3aa: CASSPGWSSYEQYF; CDR3nt: TGTGCCAGCAGTCCCGGGTGGAGCTCCTACGAGCAGTACTTC
abundance: -; len: 16; d_gene: -; j_gene: TRBJ2-5; v_gene: TRBV7-6; CDR3aa: CASSFPPGHKGETQYF; CDR3nt: TGTGCCAGCAGCTTCCCCCCGGGCCATAAAGGGGAGACCCAGTACTTC
abundance: -; len: 15; d_gene: -; j_gene: TRBJ2-3; v_gene: TRBV7-9; CDR3aa: CASSSRGGSTDTQYF; CDR3nt: TGTGCCAGCAGCTCACGGGGCGGGAGCACAGATACGCAGTATTTT
abundance: -; len: 15; d_gene: TRBD1; j_gene: TRBJ2-1; v_gene: TRBV6-5; CDR3aa: CASRADRSSYNEQFF; CDR3nt: TGTGCCAGCAGAGCGGACAGGAGCTCCTACAATGAGCAGTTCTTC
abundance: -; len: 19; d_gene: -; j_gene: TRBJ1-1; v_gene: TRBV6-7; CDR3aa: CARLFPEARPGLMNTEAFF; CDR3nt: TGTGCCAGACTATTTCCGGAGGCAAGACCGGGGCTTATGAACACTGAAGCTTTCTTT
abundance: few; len: 12; d_gene: -; j_gene: TRBJ2-7; v_gene: TRBV6-6; CDR3aa: CASSYTGNEQYF; CDR3nt: TGTGCCAGCAGTTACACGGGGAATGAGCAGTACTTC
abundance: -; len: 12; d_gene: -; j_gene: TRBJ1-1; v_gene: TRBV19; CDR3aa: CASSIGLGEAFF; CDR3nt: TGTGCCAGTAGTATAGGATTAGGTGAAGCTTTCTTT
abundance: -; len: 13; d_gene: -; j_gene: TRBJ1-2; v_gene: TRBV6-4; CDR3aa: CASSEDGTFGYTF; CDR3nt: TGTGCCAGCAGTGAGGACGGAACCTTTGGCTACACCTTC
abundance: once; len: 15; d_gene: -; j_gene: TRBJ2-1; v_gene: TRBV27; CDR3aa: CASSLSGHSYNEQFF; CDR3nt: TGTGCCAGCAGTTTATCGGGGCACTCCTACAATGAGCAGTTCTTC
abundance: -; len: 15; d_gene: TRBD2; j_gene: TRBJ2-3; v_gene: TRBV7-9; CDR3aa: CASSQWGGSTDTQYF; CDR3nt: TGTGCCAGCAGCCAATGGGGGGGGAGCACAGATACGCAGTATTTT
abundance: -; len: 14; d_gene: -; j_gene: TRBJ2-2; v_gene: TRBV6-5; CDR3aa: CASTMDGGSGELFF; CDR3nt: TGTGCCAGCACCATGGATGGGGGGTCCGGGGAGCTGTTTTTT
abundance: few; len: 15; d_gene: -; j_gene: TRBJ1-2; v_gene: TRBV4-2; CDR3aa: CASSQEAGPNYGYTF; CDR3nt: TGTGCCAGCAGCCAAGAAGCGGGCCCTAACTATGGCTACACCTTC
abundance: -; len: 15; d_gene: TRBD2; j_gene: TRBJ2-7; v_gene: TRBV5-4; CDR3aa: CASSLGSGGTYEQYF; CDR3nt: TGTGCCAGCAGCTTGGGTAGCGGGGGGACCTACGAGCAGTACTTC
abundance: -; len: 15; d_gene: -; j_gene: TRBJ1-1; v_gene: TRBV5-1; CDR3aa: CASSLAWQLPTEAFF; CDR3nt: TGCGCCAGCAGCTTGGCCTGGCAGCTCCCCACTGAAGCTTTCTTT
abundance: -; len: 17; d_gene: TRBD2; j_gene: TRBJ2-1; v_gene: TRBV13; CDR3aa: CASSLEAAGASYNEQFF; CDR3nt: TGTGCCAGCAGCTTAGAGGCAGCGGGGGCCTCCTACAATGAGCAGTTCTTC
abundance: -; len: 16; d_gene: -; j_gene: TRBJ2-1; v_gene: TRBV15; CDR3aa: CATSRDLGGTYNEQFF; CDR3nt: TGTGCCACCAGCAGAGATTTGGGGGGAACCTACAATGAGCAGTTCTTC
abundance: -; len: 15; d_gene: -; j_gene: TRBJ2-7; v_gene: TRBV28; CDR3aa: CASARTANWGYEQYF; CDR3nt: TGTGCCAGCGCCAGGACAGCCAACTGGGGCTACGAGCAGTACTTC
abundance: -; len: 16; d_gene: -; j_gene: TRBJ2-7; v_gene: TRBV4-1; CDR3aa: CASSQDRWDGSYEQYF; CDR3nt: TGCGCCAGCAGCCAAGATAGGTGGGACGGTTCCTACGAGCAGTACTTC
abundance: -; len: 16; d_gene: -; j_gene: TRBJ1-1; v_gene: TRBV11-2; CDR3aa: CASSFWLAGEGTEAFF; CDR3nt: TGTGCCAGCAGCTTTTGGTTGGCGGGCGAGGGCACTGAAGCTTTCTTT
abundance: -; len: 15; d_gene: -; j_gene: TRBJ2-2; v_gene: TRBV5-5; CDR3aa: CASSLWVQGTGELFF; CDR3nt: TGTGCCAGCAGCTTGTGGGTCCAAGGGACCGGGGAGCTGTTTTTT
abundance: -; len: 15; d_gene: TRBD1; j_gene: TRBJ2-5; v_gene: TRBV13; CDR3aa: CASSGGQAYQETQYF; CDR3nt: TGTGCCAGCAGCGGGGGACAGGCATACCAAGAGACCCAGTACTTC
abundance: -; len: 15; d_gene: -; j_gene: TRBJ2-7; v_gene: TRBV4-1; CDR3aa: CASSQVEAPAYEQYF; CDR3nt: TGCGCCAGCAGCCAAGTAGAAGCGCCCGCCTACGAGCAGTACTTC
abundance: -; len: 15; d_gene: -; j_gene: TRBJ2-7; v_gene: TRBV19; CDR3aa: CASSTGGGAAYEQYF; CDR3nt: TGTGCCAGTAGCACCGGGGGAGGTGCGGCCTACGAGCAGTACTTC
abundance: -; len: 16; d_gene: -; j_gene: TRBJ1-1; v_gene: TRBV4-2; CDR3aa: CASSPELGGRNTEAFF; CDR3nt: TGTGCCAGCAGCCCGGAGCTGGGAGGCCGGAACACTGAAGCTTTCTTT
abundance: -; len: 13; d_gene: -; j_gene: TRBJ2-4; v_gene: TRBV5-4; CDR3aa: CASSVGGKNIQYF; CDR3nt: TGTGCCAGCAGCGTCGGCGGGAAAAACATTCAGTACTTC
abundance: -; len: 14; d_gene: TRBD1; j_gene: TRBJ1-5; v_gene: TRBV27; CDR3aa: CASRTTGLNQPQHF; CDR3nt: TGTGCCAGCAGGACGACAGGGTTGAATCAGCCCCAGCATTTT
abundance: -; len: 12; d_gene: -; j_gene: TRBJ1-1; v_gene: TRBV11-2; CDR3aa: CASSLNAPEAFF; CDR3nt: TGTGCCAGCAGCTTAAACGCCCCTGAAGCTTTCTTT